Included here is one T cell receptor beta chain sequence, with context. Trimming stripped 4 bases from V and 6 bases from J, with 11 bases between. CDR1 is KGHSH, CDR2 LQKENI, per germline. The CDR3 consists of 13 residues. The assay was immunoSEQ multiplex PCR, and TCRdb's table has in-frame clones only and misses some. The profile covers tens of thousands of clones, with approximately 88% appearing a single time and about 2.2% taken by the ten largest. The record originates from a study of T cell responses to AZD1222 COVID-19 vaccine. The sample here was peripheral blood, taken on day 0 of AZD1222 vaccination. The TCR was taken from an adult in good health. The chain uses TRBV18 and TRBJ2-3; D possibly corresponds to TRBD2 (5 bases). The CDR3, as DNA: TGTGCCAGCTCACAACTAGAGCCCGATACGCAGTATTTT. Protein sequence: CASSQLEPDTQYF. Supplemented by reference TRBV18 and TRBJ2-3, the full variable domain reads NAGVMQNPRHLVRRRGQEARLRCSPMKGHSHVYWYRQLPEEGLKFMVYLQKENIIDESGMPKERFSAEFPKEGPSILRIQQVVRGDSAAYFCASSQLEPDTQYFGPGTRLTVL.